This T cell receptor beta chain was observed in a study of identical twins. This clonotype was observed at least ten times. Its antigen is unknown. Study results and caveats: The study found weaker excess twin sharing in beta out-of-frame sequences. Cord blood's abundant beta clonotypes had fewer insertions, unlike memory repertoires. Twin sharing of out-of-frame TCR alpha was underestimated by models in monozygotic pairs.

From the 5' RACE reads, TCRdb called clonotypes with MiXCR, one entry per CDR3 protein. Among hundreds of thousands of distinct CDR3 sequences listed, around 6% were seen once. Germline V gene sequence: CDR1 SGHTA, CDR2 FQGNSA. Losses at the gene ends were 5 bases for V and 8 bases for J; bases not matched to a gene: 11. CDR3 length equals 15 residues. Sequenced input: naive T cells sorted from blood. This chain links TRBV7-2 with TRBJ2-1, with 8 bases matching TRBD2. The sequence was obtained from a young man in good health. CDR3 sequence reads: CASSLTGTRRDEQFF. CDR3 coding DNA: TGTGCCAGCAGCCTAACCGGGACTAGGAGGGATGAGCAGTTCTTC.